This T cell receptor (beta chain) originates from a study of cytomegalovirus exposure and HLA in healthy donors. PCR involved 60 Vbeta and 13 Jbeta primers. Method: immunoSEQ multiplex PCR; TCRdb's copy keeps in-frame clones and lacks some. Among some 140,000 clones listed, more than 75% were seen once. J was trimmed by 2 bases and V by 1 base; bases with no gene match: 5. The CDR3 is made up of 16 amino acids. Per germline, CDR1 SEHNR and CDR2 FQNEAQ (reference sequence). This clonotype was obtained from a woman aged 45 to 65 in good health and CMV-seropositive. The sequenced sample consisted of PBMCs. This chain connects TRBV7-9 to TRBJ2-7, with 10 bases aligning to TRBD2. CDR3 loop: CASSLGLAGVTYEQYF. The CDR3 nucleotides read TGTGCCAGCAGCTTAGGCCTAGCGGGAGTAACCTACGAGCAGTACTTC.